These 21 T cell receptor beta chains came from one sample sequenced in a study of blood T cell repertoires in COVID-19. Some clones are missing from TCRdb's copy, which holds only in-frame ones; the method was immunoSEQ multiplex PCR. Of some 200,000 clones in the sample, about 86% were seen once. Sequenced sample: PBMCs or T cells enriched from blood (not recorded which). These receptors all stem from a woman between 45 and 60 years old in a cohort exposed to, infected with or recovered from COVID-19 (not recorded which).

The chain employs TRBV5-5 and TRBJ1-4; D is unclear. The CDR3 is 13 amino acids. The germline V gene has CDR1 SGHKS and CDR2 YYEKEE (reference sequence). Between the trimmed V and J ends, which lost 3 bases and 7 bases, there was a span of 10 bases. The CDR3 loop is CASSSRRGEKLFF. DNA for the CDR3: TGTGCCAGCAGCTCTCGGAGAGGTGAAAAACTGTTTTTT.

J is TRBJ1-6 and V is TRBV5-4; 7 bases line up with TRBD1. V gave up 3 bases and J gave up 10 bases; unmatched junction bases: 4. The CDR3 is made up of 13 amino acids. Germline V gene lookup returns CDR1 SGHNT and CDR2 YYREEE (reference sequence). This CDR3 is CASSWTGWSPLHF. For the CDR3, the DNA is TGTGCCAGCAGCTGGACAGGTTGGTCACCCCTCCACTTT.

CDR3 in DNA: TGTGCCAGCTGCTACTCCAACGGTGGCGAGCAGTACTTC. Protein: CASCYSNGGEQYF. The chain joins TRBV2 to TRBJ2-7; D uncertain. The CDR3 loop spans 13 amino acids. V was cut by 8 bases and J by 6 bases, with 17 bases left in between. Germline values: CDR1 SNHLY, CDR2 FYNNEI. Drawing the rest from reference TRBV2 and TRBJ2-7, the complete variable domain is EPEVTQTPSHQVTQMGQEVILRCVPISNHLYFYWYRQILGQKVEFLVSFYNNEISEKSEIFDDQFSVERPDGSNFTLKIRSTKLEDSAMYFCASCYSNGGEQYFGPGTRLTVT.

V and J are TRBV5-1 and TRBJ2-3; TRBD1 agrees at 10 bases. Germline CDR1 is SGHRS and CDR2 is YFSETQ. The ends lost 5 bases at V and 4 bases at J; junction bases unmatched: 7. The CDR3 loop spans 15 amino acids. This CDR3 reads CASSTGTGASDTQYF. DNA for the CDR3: TGCGCCAGCAGTACTGGGACAGGGGCCTCAGATACGCAGTATTTT.

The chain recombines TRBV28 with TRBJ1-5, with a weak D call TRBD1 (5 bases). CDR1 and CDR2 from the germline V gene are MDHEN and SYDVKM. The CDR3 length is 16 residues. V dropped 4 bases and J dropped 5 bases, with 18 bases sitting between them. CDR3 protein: CASSWVRGGTDQPQHF. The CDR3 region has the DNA TGTGCCAGCAGTTGGGTCCGGGGGGGTACAGATCAGCCCCAGCATTTT.

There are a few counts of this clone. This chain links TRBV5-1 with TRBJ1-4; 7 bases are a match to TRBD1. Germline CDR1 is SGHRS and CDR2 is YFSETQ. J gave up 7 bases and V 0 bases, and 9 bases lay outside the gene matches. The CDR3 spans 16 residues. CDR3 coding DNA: TGCGCCAGCAGCTTGGCCCCCACAGGGGCTGGTGAAAAACTGTTTTTT. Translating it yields CASSLAPTGAGEKLFF.

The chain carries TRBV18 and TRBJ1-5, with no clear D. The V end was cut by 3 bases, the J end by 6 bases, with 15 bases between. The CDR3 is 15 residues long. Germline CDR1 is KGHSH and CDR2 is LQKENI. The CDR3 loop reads CASSPNSRIGQPQHF. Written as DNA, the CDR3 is TGTGCCAGCTCACCTAACAGTCGCATCGGTCAGCCCCAGCATTTT.

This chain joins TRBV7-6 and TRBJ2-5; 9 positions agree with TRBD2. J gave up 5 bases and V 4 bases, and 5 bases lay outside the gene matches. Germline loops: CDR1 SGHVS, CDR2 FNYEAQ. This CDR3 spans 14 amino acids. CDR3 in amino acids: CASSSLSGGETQYF. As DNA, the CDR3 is TGTGCCAGCAGCTCCCTAAGCGGGGGGGAGACCCAGTACTTC.

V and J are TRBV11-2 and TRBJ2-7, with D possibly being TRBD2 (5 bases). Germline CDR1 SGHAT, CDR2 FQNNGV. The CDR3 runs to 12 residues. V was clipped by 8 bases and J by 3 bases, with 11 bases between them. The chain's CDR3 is CASEGLIYEQYF. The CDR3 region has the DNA TGTGCCAGCGAAGGACTGATCTACGAGCAGTACTTC. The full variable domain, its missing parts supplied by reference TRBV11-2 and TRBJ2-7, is EAGVAQSPRYKIIEKRQSVAFWCNPISGHATLYWYQQILGQGPKLLIQFQNNGVVDDSQLPKDRFSAERLKGVDSTLKIQPAKLEDSAVYLCASEGLIYEQYFGPGTRLTVT.

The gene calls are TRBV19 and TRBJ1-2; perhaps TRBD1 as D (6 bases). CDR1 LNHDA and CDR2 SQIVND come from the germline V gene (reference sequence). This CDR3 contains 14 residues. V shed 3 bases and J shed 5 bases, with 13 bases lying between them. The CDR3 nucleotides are TGTGCCAGTAGTATTAGCCGGACAGATTATGGCTACACCTTC. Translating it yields CASSISRTDYGYTF.

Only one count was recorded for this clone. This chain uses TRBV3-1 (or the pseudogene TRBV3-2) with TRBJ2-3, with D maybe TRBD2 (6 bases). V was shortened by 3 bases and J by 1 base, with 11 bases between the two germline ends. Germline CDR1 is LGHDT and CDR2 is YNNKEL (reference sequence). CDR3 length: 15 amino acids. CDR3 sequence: CASSHRRARTDTQYF. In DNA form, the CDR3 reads TGTGCCAGCAGCCATCGGAGGGCACGCACAGATACGCAGTATTTT.

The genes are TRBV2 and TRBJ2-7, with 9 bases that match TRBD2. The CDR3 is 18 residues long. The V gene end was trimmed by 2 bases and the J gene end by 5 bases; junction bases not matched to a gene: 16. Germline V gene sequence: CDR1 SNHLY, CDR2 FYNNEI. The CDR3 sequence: CASSERVLRGGLRNEQYF. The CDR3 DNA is TGTGCCAGCAGTGAAAGGGTCCTGCGGGGGGGTCTAAGGAACGAGCAGTACTTC. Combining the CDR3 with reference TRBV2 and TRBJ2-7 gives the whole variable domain EPEVTQTPSHQVTQMGQEVILRCVPISNHLYFYWYRQILGQKVEFLVSFYNNEISEKSEIFDDQFSVERPDGSNFTLKIRSTKLEDSAMYFCASSERVLRGGLRNEQYFGPGTRLTVT.

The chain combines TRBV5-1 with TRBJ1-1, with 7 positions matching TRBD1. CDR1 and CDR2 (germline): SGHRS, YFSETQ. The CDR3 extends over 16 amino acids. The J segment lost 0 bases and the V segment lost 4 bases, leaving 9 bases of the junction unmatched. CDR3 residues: CASSQGQQHMNTEAFF. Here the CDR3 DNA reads TGCGCCAGCAGCCAGGGACAGCAACACATGAACACTGAAGCTTTCTTT.

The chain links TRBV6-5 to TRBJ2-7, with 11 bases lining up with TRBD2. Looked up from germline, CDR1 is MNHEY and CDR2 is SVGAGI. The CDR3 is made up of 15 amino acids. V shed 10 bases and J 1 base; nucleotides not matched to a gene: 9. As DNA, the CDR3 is TGTGCCACCCACCCATCTAGCGGGGGGTCCTACGAGCAGTACTTC. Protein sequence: CATHPSSGGSYEQYF.

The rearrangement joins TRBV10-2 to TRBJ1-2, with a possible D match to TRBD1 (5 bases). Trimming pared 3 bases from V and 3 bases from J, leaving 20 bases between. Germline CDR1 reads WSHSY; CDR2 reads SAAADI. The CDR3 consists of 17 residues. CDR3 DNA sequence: TGCGCCAGCAGTGACCCGGGGGGGGGTGGTGACTACTATGGCTACACCTTC. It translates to CASSDPGGGGDYYGYTF.

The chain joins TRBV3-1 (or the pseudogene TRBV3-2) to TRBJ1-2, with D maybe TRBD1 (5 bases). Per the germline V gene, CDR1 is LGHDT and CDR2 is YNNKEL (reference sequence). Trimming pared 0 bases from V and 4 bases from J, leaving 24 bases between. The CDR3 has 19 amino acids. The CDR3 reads CASSQEVQGYTPFTYGYTF. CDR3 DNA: TGTGCCAGCAGCCAAGAAGTTCAGGGTTACACCCCCTTTACCTATGGCTACACCTTC.

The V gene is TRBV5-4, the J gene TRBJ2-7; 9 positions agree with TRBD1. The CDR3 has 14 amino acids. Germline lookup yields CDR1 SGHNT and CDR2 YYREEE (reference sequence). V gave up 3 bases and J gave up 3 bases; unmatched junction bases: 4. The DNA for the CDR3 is TGTGCCAGCAGCTCCGGGACAGGGCGCTACGAGCAGTACTTC. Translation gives CASSSGTGRYEQYF.

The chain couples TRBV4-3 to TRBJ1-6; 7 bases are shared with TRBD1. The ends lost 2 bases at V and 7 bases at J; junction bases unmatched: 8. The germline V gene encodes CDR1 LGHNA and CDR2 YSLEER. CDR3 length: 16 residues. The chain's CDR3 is CASSQNRGLKNSPLHF. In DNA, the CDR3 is TGCGCCAGCAGCCAAAACAGGGGCTTGAAGAATTCACCCCTCCACTTT.

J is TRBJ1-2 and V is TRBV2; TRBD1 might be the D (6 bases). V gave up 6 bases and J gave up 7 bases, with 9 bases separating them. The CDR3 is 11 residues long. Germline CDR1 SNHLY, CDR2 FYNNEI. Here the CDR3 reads CASRVRGGYTF. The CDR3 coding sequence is TGTGCCAGCAGGGTCAGGGGTGGCTACACCTTC.

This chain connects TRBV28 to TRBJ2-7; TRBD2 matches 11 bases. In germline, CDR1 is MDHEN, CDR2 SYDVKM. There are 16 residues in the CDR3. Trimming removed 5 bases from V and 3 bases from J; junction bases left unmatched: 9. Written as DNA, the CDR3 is TGTGCCAGCAGTGCCCTACTAGCGGGGGCCTACTACGAGCAGTACTTC. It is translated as CASSALLAGAYYEQYF. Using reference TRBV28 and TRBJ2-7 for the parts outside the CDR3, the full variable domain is DVKVTQSSRYLVKRTGEKVFLECVQDMDHENMFWYRQDPGLGLRLIYFSYDVKMKEKGDIPEGYSVSREKKERFSLILESASTNQTSMYLCASSALLAGAYYEQYFGPGTRLTVT.

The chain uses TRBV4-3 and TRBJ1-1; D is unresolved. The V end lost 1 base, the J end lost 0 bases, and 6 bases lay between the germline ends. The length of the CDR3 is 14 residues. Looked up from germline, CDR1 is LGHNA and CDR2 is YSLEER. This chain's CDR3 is CASSQASLNTEAFF. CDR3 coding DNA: TGCGCCAGCAGCCAAGCTTCGTTGAACACTGAAGCTTTCTTT.